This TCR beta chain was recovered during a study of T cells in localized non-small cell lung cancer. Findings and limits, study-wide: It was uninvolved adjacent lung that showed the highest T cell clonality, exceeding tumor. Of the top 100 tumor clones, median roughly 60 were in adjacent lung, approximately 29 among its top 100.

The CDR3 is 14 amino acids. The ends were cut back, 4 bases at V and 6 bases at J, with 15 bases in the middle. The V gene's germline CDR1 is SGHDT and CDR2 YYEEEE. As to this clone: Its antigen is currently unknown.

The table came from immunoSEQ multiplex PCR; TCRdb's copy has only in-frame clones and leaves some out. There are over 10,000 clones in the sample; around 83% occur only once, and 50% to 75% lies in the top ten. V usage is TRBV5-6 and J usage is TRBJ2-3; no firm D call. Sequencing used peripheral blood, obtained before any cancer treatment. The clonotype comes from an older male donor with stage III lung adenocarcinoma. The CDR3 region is CASSLTNPEDTQYF. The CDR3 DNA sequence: TGTGCCAGCAGCCTTACCAACCCAGAGGATACGCAGTATTTT.